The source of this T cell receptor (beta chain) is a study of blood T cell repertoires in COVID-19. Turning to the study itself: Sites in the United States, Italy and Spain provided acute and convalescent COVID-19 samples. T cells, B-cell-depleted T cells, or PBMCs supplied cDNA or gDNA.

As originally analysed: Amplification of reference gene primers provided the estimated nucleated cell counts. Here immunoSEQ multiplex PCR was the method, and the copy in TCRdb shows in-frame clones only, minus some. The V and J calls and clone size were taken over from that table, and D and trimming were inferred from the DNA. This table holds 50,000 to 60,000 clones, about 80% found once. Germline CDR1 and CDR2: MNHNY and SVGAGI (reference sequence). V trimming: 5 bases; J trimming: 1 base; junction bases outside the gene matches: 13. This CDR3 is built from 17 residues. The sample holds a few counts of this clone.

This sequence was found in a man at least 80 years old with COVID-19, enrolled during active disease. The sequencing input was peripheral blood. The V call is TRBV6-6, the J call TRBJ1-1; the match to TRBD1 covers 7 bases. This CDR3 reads CASSPQGKGTRNTEAFF. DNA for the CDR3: TGTGCCAGCAGTCCACAGGGGAAAGGGACTCGGAACACTGAAGCTTTCTTT.